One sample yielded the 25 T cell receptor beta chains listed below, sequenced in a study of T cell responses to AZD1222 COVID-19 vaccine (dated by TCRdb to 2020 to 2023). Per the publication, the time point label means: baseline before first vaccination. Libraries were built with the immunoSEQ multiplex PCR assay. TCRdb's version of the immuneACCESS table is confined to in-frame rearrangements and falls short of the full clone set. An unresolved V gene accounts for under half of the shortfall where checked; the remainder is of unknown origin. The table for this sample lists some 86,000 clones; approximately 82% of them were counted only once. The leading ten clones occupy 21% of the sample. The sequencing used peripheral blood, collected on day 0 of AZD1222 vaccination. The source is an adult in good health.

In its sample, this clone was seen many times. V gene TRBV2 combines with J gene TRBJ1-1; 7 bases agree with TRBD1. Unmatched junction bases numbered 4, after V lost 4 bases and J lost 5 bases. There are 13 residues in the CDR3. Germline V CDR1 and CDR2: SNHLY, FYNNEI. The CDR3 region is CASSGDRETEAFF. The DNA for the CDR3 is TGTGCCAGCAGTGGTGACAGGGAAACTGAAGCTTTCTTT.

CDR3 nucleotide sequence: TGCGCCAGCAGCCGGAACACAGCGGGAGGGCTTAATACGCAGTATTTT. Protein sequence: CASSRNTAGGLNTQYF. This chain connects TRBV4-1 to TRBJ2-3; 10 bases fit TRBD2. The CDR3 extends over 16 amino acids. CDR1 is MGHRA, CDR2 YSYEKL, per germline. V trimming: 4 bases; J trimming: 7 bases; junction bases outside the gene matches: 11.

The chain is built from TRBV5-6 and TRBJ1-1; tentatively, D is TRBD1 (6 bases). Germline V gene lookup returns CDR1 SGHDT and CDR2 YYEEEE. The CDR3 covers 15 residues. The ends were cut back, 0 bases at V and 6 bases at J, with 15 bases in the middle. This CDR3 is CASSLVDRMRAEAFF. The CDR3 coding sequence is TGTGCCAGCAGCTTGGTAGACAGGATGAGGGCTGAAGCTTTCTTT.

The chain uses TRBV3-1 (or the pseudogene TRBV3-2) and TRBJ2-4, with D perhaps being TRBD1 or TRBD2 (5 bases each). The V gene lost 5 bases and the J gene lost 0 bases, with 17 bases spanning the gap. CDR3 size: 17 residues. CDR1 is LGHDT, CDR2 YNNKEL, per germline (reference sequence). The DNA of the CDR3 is TGTGCCAGCAGCACAGTATGGGACGGGCTAGCCAAAAACATTCAGTACTTC. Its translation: CASSTVWDGLAKNIQYF.

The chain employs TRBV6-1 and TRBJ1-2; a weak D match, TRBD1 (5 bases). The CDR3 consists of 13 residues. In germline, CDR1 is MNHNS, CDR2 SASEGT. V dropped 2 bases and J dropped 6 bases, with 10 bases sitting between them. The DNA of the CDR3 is TGTGCCAGCAGTGAAAGGGGTCGCCATGGCTACACCTTC. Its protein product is CASSERGRHGYTF.

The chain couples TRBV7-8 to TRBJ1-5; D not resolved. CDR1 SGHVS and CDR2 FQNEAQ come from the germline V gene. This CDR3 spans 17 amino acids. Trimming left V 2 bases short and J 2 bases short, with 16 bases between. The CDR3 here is CASSLLTALFRNQPQHF. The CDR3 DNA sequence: TGTGCCAGCAGCTTACTTACCGCTCTGTTTCGCAATCAGCCCCAGCATTTT.

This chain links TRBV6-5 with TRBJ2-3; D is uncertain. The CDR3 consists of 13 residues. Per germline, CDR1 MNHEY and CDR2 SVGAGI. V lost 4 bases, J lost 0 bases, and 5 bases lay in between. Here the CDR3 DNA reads TGTGCCAGCAGTTTCTCTAGCACAGATACGCAGTATTTT. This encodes CASSFSSTDTQYF.

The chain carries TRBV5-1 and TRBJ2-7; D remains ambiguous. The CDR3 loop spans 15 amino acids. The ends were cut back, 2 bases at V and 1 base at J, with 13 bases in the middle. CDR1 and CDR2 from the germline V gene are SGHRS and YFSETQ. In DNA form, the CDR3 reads TGCGCCAGCAGCTTACCCGACATGATATCCTACGAGCAGTACTTC. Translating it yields CASSLPDMISYEQYF.

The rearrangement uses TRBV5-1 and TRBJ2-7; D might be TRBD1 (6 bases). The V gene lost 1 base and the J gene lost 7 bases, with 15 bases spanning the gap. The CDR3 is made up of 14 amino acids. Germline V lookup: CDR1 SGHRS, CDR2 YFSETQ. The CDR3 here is CASSLFPGTQEQYF. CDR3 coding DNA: TGCGCCAGCAGCTTGTTCCCGGGGACACAAGAGCAGTACTTC.

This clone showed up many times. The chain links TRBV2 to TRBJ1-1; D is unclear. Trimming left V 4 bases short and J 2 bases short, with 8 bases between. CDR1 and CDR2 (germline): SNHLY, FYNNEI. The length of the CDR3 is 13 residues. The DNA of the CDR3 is TGTGCCAGCAGTGTAGAGGGAAACACTGAAGCTTTCTTT. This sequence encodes CASSVEGNTEAFF. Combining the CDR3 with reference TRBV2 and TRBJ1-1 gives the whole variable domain EPEVTQTPSHQVTQMGQEVILRCVPISNHLYFYWYRQILGQKVEFLVSFYNNEISEKSEIFDDQFSVERPDGSNFTLKIRSTKLEDSAMYFCASSVEGNTEAFFGQGTRLTVV.

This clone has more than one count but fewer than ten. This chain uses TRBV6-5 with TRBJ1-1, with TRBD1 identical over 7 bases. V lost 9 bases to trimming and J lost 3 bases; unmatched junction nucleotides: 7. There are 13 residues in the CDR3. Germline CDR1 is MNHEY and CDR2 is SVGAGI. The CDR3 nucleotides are TGTGCCAGTACTCGGGACAGCCACACTGAAGCTTTCTTT. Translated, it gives CASTRDSHTEAFF.

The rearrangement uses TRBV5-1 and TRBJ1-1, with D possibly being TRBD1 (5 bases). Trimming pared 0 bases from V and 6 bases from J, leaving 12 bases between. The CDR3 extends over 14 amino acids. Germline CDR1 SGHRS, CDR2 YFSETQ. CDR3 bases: TGCGCCAGCAGCTTGGAGGCAGGGACTGCTGAAGCTTTCTTT. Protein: CASSLEAGTAEAFF.

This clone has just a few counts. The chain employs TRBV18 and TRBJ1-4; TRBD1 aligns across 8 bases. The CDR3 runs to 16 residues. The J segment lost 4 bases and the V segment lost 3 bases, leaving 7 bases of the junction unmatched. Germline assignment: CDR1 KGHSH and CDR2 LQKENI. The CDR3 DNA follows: TGTGCCAGCTCACCGGAGGGACAGGCCTTTAATGAAAAACTGTTTTTT. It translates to CASSPEGQAFNEKLFF.

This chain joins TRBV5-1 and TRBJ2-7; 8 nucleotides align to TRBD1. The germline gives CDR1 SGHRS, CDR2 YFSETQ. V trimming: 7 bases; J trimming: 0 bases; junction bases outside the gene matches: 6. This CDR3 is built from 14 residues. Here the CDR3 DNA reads TGCGCCAGCTCCTGGACAGGGAGCTCCTACGAGCAGTACTTC. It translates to CASSWTGSSYEQYF.

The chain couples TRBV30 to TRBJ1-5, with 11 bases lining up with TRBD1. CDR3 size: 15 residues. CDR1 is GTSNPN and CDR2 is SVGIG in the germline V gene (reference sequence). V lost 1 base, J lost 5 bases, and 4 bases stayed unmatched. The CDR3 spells CAWSGGQGEYQPQHF. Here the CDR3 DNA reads TGTGCCTGGAGTGGGGGACAGGGGGAATATCAGCCCCAGCATTTT.

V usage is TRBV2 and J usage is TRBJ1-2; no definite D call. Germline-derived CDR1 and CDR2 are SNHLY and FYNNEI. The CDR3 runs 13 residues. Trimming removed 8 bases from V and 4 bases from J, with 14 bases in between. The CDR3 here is CASEEGVLYGYTF. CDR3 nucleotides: TGTGCCAGCGAGGAGGGCGTGCTCTATGGCTACACCTTC.

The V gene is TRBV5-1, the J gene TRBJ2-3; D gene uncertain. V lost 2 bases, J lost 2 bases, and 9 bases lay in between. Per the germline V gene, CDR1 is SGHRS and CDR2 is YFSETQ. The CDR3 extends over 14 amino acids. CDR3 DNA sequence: TGCGCCAGCAGCTTCTCAGTAAACACAGATACGCAGTATTTT. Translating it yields CASSFSVNTDTQYF. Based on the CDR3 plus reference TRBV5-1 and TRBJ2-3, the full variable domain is KAGVTQTPRYLIKTRGQQVTLSCSPISGHRSVSWYQQTPGQGLQFLFEYFSETQRNKGNFPGRFSGRQFSNSRSEMNVSTLELGDSALYLCASSFSVNTDTQYFGPGTRLTVL.

The DNA of the CDR3 is TGTGCCTGGAGTGACGGGGGCTACAATGAGCAGTTCTTC. Translation: CAWSDGGYNEQFF. V usage is TRBV30 and J usage is TRBJ2-1; D possibly corresponds to TRBD2 (6 bases). This CDR3 is 13 amino acids long. V was trimmed by 1 base and J by 3 bases, leaving 7 bases between them. In germline, CDR1 is GTSNPN, CDR2 SVGIG (reference sequence).

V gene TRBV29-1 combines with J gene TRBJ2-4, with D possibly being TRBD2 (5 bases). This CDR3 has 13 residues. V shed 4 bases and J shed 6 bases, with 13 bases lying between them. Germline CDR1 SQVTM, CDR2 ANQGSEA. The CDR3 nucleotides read TGCAGCGTTGTCGAGGGTGCGGCAAACATTCAGTACTTC. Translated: CSVVEGAANIQYF.

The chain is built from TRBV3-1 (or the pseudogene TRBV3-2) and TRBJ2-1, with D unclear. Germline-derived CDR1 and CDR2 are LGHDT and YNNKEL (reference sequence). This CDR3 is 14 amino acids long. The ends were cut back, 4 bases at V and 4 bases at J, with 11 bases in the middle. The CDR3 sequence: CASSPFGEYNEQFF. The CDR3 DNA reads TGTGCCAGCAGCCCCTTCGGAGAGTACAATGAGCAGTTCTTC.

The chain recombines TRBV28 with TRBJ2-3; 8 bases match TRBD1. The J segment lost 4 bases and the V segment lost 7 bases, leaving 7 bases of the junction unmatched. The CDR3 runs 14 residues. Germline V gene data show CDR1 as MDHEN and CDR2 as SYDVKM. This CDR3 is CASNPGGASDTQYF. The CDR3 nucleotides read TGTGCCAGCAATCCAGGGGGCGCGTCAGATACGCAGTATTTT.

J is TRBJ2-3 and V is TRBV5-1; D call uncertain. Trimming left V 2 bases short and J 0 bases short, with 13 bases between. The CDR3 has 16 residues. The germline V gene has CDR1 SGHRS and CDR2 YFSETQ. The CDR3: CASSFGPFGSTDTQYF. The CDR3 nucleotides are TGCGCCAGCAGCTTTGGGCCCTTTGGAAGCACAGATACGCAGTATTTT.

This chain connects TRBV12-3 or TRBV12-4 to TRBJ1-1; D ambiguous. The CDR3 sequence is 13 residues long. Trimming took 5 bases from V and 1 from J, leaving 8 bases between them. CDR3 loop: CASSVIGNTEAFF. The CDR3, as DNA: TGTGCCAGCAGTGTCATCGGGAACACTGAAGCTTTCTTT.

The CDR3 spells CASSEIPSGTDTQYF. CDR3 nucleotide sequence: TGTGCCAGCAGTGAAATTCCCAGCGGCACAGATACGCAGTATTTT. The chain combines TRBV2 with TRBJ2-3; no definite D call. Germline lookup yields CDR1 SNHLY and CDR2 FYNNEI. The CDR3 is made up of 15 amino acids. Trimming shortened V by 2 bases and J by 1 base, and 10 bases separated the two germline ends.

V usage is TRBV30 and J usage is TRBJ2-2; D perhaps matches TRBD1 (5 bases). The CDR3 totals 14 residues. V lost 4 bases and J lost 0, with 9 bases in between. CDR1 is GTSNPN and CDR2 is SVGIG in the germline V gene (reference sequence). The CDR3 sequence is CAWIPTANTGELFF. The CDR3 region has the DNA TGTGCCTGGATTCCGACAGCGAACACCGGGGAGCTGTTTTTT. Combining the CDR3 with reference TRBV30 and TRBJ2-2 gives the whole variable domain SQTIHQWPATLVQPVGSPLSLECTVEGTSNPNLYWYRQAAGRGLQLLFYSVGIGQISSEVPQNLSASRPQDRQFILSSKKLLLSDSGFYLCAWIPTANTGELFFGEGSRLTVL.